These T cell receptor beta chains were read from a single sample in a study of blood T cell repertoires in COVID-19. Clones were read by immunoSEQ multiplex PCR, and TCRdb kept only the in-frame ones, dropping some. The table lists roughly 240,000 clones, about 84% of them singletons. Sequenced sample: PBMCs or T cells enriched from blood (not recorded which). These receptors all stem from a woman between 45 and 60 years old who had recovered from COVID-19. Both conserved end residues are part of each CDR3. The D gene is left open where the match is weak. Clone size is given for some rows only: seen once, a few or many times, or a class if the clone is expanded.

NA	13	TRBV5-1	NA	TRBJ1-1	TGCGCCAGCAATGCGGGGGCAAACACTGAAGCTTTCTTT	CASNAGANTEAFF
NA	12	TRBV2	NA	TRBJ1-1	TGTGCCAGCAGGCGAACACTAACTGAAGCTTTCTTT	CASRRTLTEAFF
NA	13	TRBV7-2	NA	TRBJ1-2	TGTGCCAGCAGCTTAAGACAAAACTATGGCTACACCTTC	CASSLRQNYGYTF
NA	15	TRBV6-5	NA	TRBJ2-1	TGTGCCAGCAGTTACGGGGGGAGCTCCTACAATGAGCAGTTCTTC	CASSYGGSSYNEQFF
NA	14	TRBV20-1	NA	TRBJ1-1	TGCAGTGCTAGTAGCGGGCGAGGGGACACTGAAGCTTTCTTT	CSASSGRGDTEAFF
NA	14	TRBV11-2	NA	TRBJ2-7	TGTGCCAGCAGCTTAATCACTCAGGACTACGAGCAGTACTTC	CASSLITQDYEQYF
NA	18	TRBV7-8	once	TRBJ1-2	TGTGCCAGCAGCGCCCAAGGGGGTGGGGACACGGGTAACTATGGCTACACCTTC	CASSAQGGGDTGNYGYTF
TRBD1	16	TRBV7-6	NA	TRBJ1-2	TGTGCCAGCAGCCCGGGACAGGGGCCGGGGACCTATGGCTACACCTTC	CASSPGQGPGTYGYTF
NA	12	TRBV29-1	NA	TRBJ2-1	TGCAGCGTGTTGGGGCAGGGCGAAGAACAGTTCTTC	CSVLGQGEEQFF
TRBD2	17	TRBV4-3	NA	TRBJ2-4	TGCGCCAGCAGCCAAGAGGAGGTAGCGGGAGCGAGAAACATTCAGTACTTC	CASSQEEVAGARNIQYF
TRBD2	15	TRBV5-4	NA	TRBJ2-5	TGTGCCAGCAGCCCTCCAGCGGGAGGAGGCGAGACCCAGTACTTC	CASSPPAGGGETQYF
TRBD2	16	TRBV6-2/TRBV6-3	once	TRBJ2-3	TGTGCCAGCAGCTCCCTGGGGGAGGGGAAGGCAGATACGCAGTATTTT	CASSSLGEGKADTQYF
NA	14	TRBV18	once	TRBJ2-5	TGTGCCAGCTCCCCCCAGGGAGGCCAAGAGACCCAGTACTTC	CASSPQGGQETQYF
NA	17	TRBV18	once	TRBJ1-1	TGTGCCAGCTCACCACAGGGGGGGGCTCATATGAACACTGAAGCTTTCTTT	CASSPQGGAHMNTEAFF
TRBD2	17	TRBV3-1/TRBV3-2	NA	TRBJ2-5	TGTGCCAGCAGCCATAAGACTAGCGGGGGGACGCAAGAGACCCAGTACTTC	CASSHKTSGGTQETQYF
NA	16	TRBV5-1	NA	TRBJ1-2	TGCGCCAGCAGCTTGGGACATATGACAACTAACTATGGCTACACCTTC	CASSLGHMTTNYGYTF
NA	15	TRBV5-1	NA	TRBJ1-2	TGCGCCAGCAGCACCGAGGACAGCCAGACCTATGGCTACACCTTC	CASSTEDSQTYGYTF
NA	15	TRBV20-1	NA	TRBJ2-1	TGCAGTGCTAGTTTGACTCCTAACCCCTACAATGAGCAGTTCTTC	CSASLTPNPYNEQFF
NA	14	TRBV7-2	NA	TRBJ2-7	TGTGCCAGCAGCGCCACACTAGATCGGTCTTCTCAGTACTTC	CASSATLDRSSQYF
TRBD1	11	TRBV27	NA	TRBJ1-1	TGTGCCATCGGACAGGGGGATGAAGCTTTCTTT	CAIGQGDEAFF
NA	17	TRBV6-6	NA	TRBJ1-5	TGTGCCAGCAGTCTAATACCGGGGTCGGCTAGCAATCAGCCCCAGCATTTT	CASSLIPGSASNQPQHF
TRBD2	16	TRBV4-2	few	TRBJ2-1	TGTGCCAGCAGCCCACTAGCGGGAGGGAAGGGGAATGAGCAGTTCTTC	CASSPLAGGKGNEQFF
NA	13	TRBV29-1	once	TRBJ1-4	TGCAGCGTTGCAGGGACAACTAATGAAAAACTGTTTTTT	CSVAGTTNEKLFF
NA	14	TRBV24-1	NA	TRBJ2-1	TGTGCCACCAGTGCTCAGACAGCCTACAATGAGCAGTTCTTC	CATSAQTAYNEQFF
TRBD1	15	TRBV7-2	NA	TRBJ1-5	TGTGCCAGCAGCTTAGGGACAGGGAACAATCAGCCCCAGCATTTT	CASSLGTGNNQPQHF
TRBD2	13	TRBV27	once	TRBJ2-1	TGTGCCAGCAGACTAGCGGGGGGAAATGAGCAGTTCTTC	CASRLAGGNEQFF